This TCR beta chain comes out of a study of T cell changes during pregnancy in multiple sclerosis. TCRdb's table, derived via immunoSEQ multiplex PCR, lists solely in-frame clones and lacks some. The sample records about 68,000 clones, 90% being singletons. Germline CDR1 is KGHSH and CDR2 is LQKENI. This CDR3 has 14 amino acids. Trimming removed 3 bases from V and 2 bases from J, with 10 bases in between. The origin of this receptor is a female donor with multiple sclerosis, enrolled in a pregnancy study. Sequences were derived from peripheral blood, sampled in the third trimester of pregnancy. The chain has TRBV18 and TRBJ1-2, with unresolved D. The CDR3 coding sequence is TGTGCCAGCTCACCCTCGGACTCCAACTATGGCTACACCTTC. Protein sequence: CASSPSDSNYGYTF.